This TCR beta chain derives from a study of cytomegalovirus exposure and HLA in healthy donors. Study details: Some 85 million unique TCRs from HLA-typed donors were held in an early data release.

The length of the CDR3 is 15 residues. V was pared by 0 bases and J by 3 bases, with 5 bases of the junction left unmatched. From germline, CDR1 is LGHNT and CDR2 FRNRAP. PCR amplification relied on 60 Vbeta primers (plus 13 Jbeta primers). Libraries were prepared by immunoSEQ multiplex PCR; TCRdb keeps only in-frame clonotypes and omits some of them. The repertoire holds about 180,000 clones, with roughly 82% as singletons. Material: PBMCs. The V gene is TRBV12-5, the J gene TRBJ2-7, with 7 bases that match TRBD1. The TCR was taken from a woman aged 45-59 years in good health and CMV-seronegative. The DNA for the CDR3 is TGTGCTAGTGGTTTGGTAATAGGGGGCCACTACGAGCAGTACTTC. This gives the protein CASGLVIGGHYEQYF.